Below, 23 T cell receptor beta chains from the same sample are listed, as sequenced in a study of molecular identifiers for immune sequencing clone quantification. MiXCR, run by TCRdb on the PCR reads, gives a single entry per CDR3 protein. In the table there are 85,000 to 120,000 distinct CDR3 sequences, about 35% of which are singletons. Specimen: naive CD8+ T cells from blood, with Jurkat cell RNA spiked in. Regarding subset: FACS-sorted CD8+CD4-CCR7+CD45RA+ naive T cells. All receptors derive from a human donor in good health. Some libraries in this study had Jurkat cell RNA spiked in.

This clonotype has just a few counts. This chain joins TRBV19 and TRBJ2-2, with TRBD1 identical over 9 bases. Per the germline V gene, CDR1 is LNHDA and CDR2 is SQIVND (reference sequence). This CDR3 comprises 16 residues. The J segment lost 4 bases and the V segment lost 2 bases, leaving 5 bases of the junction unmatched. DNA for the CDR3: TGTGCCAGTAGTATACAGGACAGGGGAGGCACCGGGGAGCTGTTTTTT. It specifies CASSIQDRGGTGELFF.

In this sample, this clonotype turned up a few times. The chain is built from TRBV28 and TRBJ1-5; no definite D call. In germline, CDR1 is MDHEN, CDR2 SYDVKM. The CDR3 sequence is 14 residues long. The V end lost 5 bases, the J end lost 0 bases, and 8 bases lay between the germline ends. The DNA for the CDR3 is TGTGCCAGCAGTCCCCGAAATAGCAATCAGCCCCAGCATTTT. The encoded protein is CASSPRNSNQPQHF.

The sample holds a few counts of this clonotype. The CDR3 nucleotides read TGTGCCACCAGCAATGTAATACTCACTAACACAGATACGCAGTATTTT. Translating it yields CATSNVILTNTDTQYF. The chain carries TRBV15 and TRBJ2-3; D is uncertain. Germline V gene lookup returns CDR1 LNHNV and CDR2 YYDKDF (reference sequence). Trimming removed 4 bases from V and 2 bases from J, with 16 bases in between. There are 16 residues in the CDR3.

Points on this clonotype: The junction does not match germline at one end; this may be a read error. The CDR3 region has the DNA TGTGCCAGCAGTCTGCGTTTGGCAAGCAATCAGTCCCAGCATTTT. Amino acids: CASSLRLASNQSQHF. This chain links TRBV12-3 or TRBV12-4 with TRBJ1-5; D ambiguous. The CDR3 is 15 amino acids.

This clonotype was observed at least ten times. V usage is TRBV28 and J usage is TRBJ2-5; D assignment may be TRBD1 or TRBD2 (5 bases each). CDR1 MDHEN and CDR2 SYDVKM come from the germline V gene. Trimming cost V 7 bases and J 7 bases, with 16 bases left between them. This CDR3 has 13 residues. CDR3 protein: CASTDGASRTQYF. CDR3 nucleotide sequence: TGTGCCAGCACCGACGGGGCTTCCAGGACCCAGTACTTC.

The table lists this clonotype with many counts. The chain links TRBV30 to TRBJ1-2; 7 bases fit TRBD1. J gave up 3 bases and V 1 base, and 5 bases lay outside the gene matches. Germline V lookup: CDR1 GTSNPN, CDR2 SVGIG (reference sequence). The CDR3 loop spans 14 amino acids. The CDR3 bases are TGTGCCTGGAGTGAAACAGGGGTACACTATGGCTACACCTTC. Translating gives CAWSETGVHYGYTF.

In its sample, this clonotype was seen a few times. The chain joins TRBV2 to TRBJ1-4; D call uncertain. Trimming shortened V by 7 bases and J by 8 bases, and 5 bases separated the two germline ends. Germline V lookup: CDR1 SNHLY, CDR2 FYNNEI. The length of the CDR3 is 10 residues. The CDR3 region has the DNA TGTGCCAGCAAGGAAGAAAAACTGTTTTTT. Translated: CASKEEKLFF.

The CDR3 DNA reads TGTGCCAGCTCACATAACAGGGGGAGAGATGGCAATCAGCCCCAGCATTTT. Translated, it gives CASSHNRGRDGNQPQHF. The rearrangement joins TRBV7-2 to TRBJ1-5, with TRBD1 identical over 8 bases. The CDR3 consists of 17 residues. Losses at the gene ends were 8 bases for V and 2 bases for J; bases not matched to a gene: 14. CDR1 SGHTA and CDR2 FQGNSA come from the germline V gene.

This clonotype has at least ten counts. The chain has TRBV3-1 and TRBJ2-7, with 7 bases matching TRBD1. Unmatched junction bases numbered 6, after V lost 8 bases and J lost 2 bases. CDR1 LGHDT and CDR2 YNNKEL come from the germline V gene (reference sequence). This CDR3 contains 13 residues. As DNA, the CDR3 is TGTGCCAGCGGCGCCGGGACAGCCTACGAGCAGTACTTC. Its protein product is CASGAGTAYEQYF.

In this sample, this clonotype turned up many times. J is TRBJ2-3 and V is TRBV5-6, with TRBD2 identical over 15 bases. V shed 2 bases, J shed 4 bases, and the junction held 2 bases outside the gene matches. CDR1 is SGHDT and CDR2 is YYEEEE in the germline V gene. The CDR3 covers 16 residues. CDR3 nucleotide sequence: TGTGCCAGCAGCTTTGGACTAGCGGGAGGGCCAGATACGCAGTATTTT. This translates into CASSFGLAGGPDTQYF. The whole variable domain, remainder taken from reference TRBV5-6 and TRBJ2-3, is DAGVTQSPTHLIKTRGQQVTLRCSPKSGHDTVSWYQQALGQGPQFIFQYYEEEERQRGNFPDRFSGHQFPNYSSELNVNALLLGDSALYLCASSFGLAGGPDTQYFGPGTRLTVL.

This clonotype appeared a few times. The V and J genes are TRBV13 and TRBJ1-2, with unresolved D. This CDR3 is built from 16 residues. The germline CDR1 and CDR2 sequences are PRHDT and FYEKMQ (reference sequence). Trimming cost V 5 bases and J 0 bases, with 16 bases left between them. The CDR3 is CASSTPNSSPNYGYTF. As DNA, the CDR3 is TGTGCCAGCAGCACACCCAACAGTTCCCCTAACTATGGCTACACCTTC.

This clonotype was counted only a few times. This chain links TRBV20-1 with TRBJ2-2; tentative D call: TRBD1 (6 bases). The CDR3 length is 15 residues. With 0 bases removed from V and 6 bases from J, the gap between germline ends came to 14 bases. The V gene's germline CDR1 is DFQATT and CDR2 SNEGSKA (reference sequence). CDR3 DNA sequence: TGCAGTGCTAGAGATCCGTGGGGGCGGGCCGGGGAGCTGTTTTTT. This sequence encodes CSARDPWGRAGELFF.

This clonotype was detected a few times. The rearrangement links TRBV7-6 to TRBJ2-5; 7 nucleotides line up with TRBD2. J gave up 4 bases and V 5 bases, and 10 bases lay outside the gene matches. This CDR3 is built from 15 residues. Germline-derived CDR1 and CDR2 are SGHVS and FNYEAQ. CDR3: CASSRTQRDGETQYF. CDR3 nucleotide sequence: TGTGCCAGCAGCCGTACACAGCGGGACGGAGAGACCCAGTACTTC.

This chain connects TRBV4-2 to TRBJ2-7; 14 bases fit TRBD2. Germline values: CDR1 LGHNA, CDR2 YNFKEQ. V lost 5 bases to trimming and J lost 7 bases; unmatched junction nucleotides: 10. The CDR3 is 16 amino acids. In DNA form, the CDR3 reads TGTGCCAGCAGCTTCCGGACTAGCGGGAGGCCGGAGGAGCAGTACTTC. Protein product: CASSFRTSGRPEEQYF.

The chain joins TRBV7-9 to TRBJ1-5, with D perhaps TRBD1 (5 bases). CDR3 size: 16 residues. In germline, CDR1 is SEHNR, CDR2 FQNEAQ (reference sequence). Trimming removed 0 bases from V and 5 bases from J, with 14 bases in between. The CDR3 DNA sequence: TGTGCCAGCAGCTTAGCCACTTGGGGCTACGATCAGCCCCAGCATTTT. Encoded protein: CASSLATWGYDQPQHF.

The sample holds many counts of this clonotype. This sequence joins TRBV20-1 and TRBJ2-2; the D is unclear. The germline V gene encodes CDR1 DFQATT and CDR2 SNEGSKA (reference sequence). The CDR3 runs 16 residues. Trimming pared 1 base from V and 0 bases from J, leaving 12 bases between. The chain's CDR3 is CSARVVETANTGELFF. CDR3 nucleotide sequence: TGCAGTGCTAGAGTAGTTGAGACTGCGAACACCGGGGAGCTGTTTTTT.

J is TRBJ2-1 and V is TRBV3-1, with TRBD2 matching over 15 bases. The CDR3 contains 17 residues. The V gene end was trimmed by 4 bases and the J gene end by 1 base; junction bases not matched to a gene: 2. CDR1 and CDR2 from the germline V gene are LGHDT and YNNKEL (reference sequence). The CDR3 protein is CASSPGLAGGSYNEQFF. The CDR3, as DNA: TGTGCCAGCAGCCCCGGACTAGCGGGAGGGTCCTACAATGAGCAGTTCTTC.

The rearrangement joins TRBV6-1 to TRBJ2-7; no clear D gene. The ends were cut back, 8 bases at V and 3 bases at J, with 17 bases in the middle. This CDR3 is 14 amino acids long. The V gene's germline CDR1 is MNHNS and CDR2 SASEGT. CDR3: CASSNKRVGYEQYF. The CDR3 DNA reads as TGTGCCAGCTCAAATAAGCGCGTGGGCTACGAGCAGTACTTC.

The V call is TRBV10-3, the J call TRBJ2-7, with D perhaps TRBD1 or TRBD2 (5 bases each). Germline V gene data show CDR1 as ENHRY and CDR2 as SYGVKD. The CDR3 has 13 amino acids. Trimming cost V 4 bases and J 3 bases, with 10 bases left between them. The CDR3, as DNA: TGTGCCATCAGTGGGGACGTTAACTACGAGCAGTACTTC. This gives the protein CAISGDVNYEQYF.

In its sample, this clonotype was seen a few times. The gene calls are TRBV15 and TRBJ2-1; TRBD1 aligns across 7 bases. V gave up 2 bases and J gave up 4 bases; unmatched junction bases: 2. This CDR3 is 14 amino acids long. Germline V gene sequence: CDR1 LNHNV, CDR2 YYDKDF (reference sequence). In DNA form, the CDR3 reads TGTGCCACCAGCAGATACAGGGGATACAATGAGCAGTTCTTC. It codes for CATSRYRGYNEQFF.

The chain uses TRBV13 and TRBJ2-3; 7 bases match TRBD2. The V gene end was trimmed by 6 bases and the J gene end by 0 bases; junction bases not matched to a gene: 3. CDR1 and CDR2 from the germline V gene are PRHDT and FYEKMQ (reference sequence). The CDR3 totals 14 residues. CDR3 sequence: CASRRRGSTDTQYF. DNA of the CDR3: TGTGCCAGCAGAAGGCGGGGGAGCACAGATACGCAGTATTTT.

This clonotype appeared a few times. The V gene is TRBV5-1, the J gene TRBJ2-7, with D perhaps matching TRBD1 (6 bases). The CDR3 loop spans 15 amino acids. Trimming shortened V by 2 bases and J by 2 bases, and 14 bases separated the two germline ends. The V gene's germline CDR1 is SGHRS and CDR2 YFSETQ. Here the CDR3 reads CASSFSTGHAYEQYF. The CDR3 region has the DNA TGCGCCAGCAGCTTTTCAACAGGGCATGCCTACGAGCAGTACTTC.

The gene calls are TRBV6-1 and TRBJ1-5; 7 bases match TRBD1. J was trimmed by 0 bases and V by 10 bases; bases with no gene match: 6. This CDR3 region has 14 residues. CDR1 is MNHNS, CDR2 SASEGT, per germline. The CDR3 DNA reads TGTGCCACCGAAGGGACAGATAGCAATCAGCCCCAGCATTTT. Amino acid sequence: CATEGTDSNQPQHF.